This T cell receptor beta chain was profiled in a study of blood T cell repertoires in COVID-19. Study summary: The origin of the acute and convalescent COVID-19 samples was the United States, Italy and Spain. From T cells, B-cell-depleted T cells, or PBMCs came the material, which was cDNA or gDNA.

In germline, CDR1 is MNHEY, CDR2 SMNVEV (reference sequence). V was shortened by 6 bases and J by 8 bases, with 13 bases between the two germline ends. The CDR3 totals 12 residues. Authors' data handling: Amplified reference gene primers provided the basis for estimating nucleated cell counts. Method: immunoSEQ multiplex PCR; TCRdb's copy keeps in-frame clones and lacks some. V and J calls and clone size are given by that table; D and trimming were obtained from the DNA. The data hold over 90,000 clones, with roughly 76% observed a single time. Recruited during active infection, patients (from Seattle) were subsequently followed longitudinally.

The chain joins TRBV27 to TRBJ1-2; D remains ambiguous. The sequence came from a man older than 75 with COVID-19, enrolled during active disease. Source material: peripheral blood. The CDR3 DNA reads TGTGCCAGCAGGCGACTCGACGGGGGCTACACCTTC. It yields the protein CASRRLDGGYTF.